This T cell receptor (beta chain) was identified during a study of T cell clonality in common variable immunodeficiency. In this sample, this clone turned up many times. Its cognate antigen is unknown. The DNA ends 3 residues before the CDR3 does, and the rest of the CDR3 is filled in from the germline J gene. The CDR3 runs 15 residues. CDR1 SQVTM and CDR2 ANQGSEA come from the germline V gene. The V and J ends lost 5 bases and 0 bases respectively, with 13 bases between them. Points from the study as a whole: Fewer deletions and N-nucleotide insertions were reportedly seen in common variable immunodeficiency TCR beta sequences. TCRbeta clonality was increased in CVID versus healthy controls.

The repertoire was sequenced with immunoSEQ multiplex PCR; TCRdb's copy has only in-frame clones and lacks some. The repertoire yields roughly 34,000 clones, none seen only once; the top ten contain over 0.95%. The V and J genes are TRBV29-1 and TRBJ1-4; D call uncertain. The TCR originated in a person between 18 and 70 years old in good health. Sequencing used peripheral blood mononuclear cells. CDR3 in amino acids: CSVRPNGATNEKLFF. Partial CDR3 DNA: TGCAGCGTTCGCCCTAACGGGGCAACTAATGAAAAA.